This T cell receptor beta chain originates from a study of blood T cell repertoires in COVID-19. Background on the study: Samples taken during acute and convalescent COVID-19 were collected in the United States, Italy and Spain. T cells, B-cell-depleted T cells, or PBMCs supplied cDNA or gDNA.

Original methodology: Nucleated cell number was recorded as an estimate derived from reference gene primer amplification. Clones were sequenced by immunoSEQ multiplex PCR, and TCRdb holds only the in-frame ones, with some missing. The V and J calls and clone size come from that table; D and trimming were worked out from the DNA. The top ten clones hold more than 8% of a sample with over 250,000 clones, about 80% of them seen once. Looked up from germline, CDR1 is SGHAT and CDR2 is FQNNGV. Trimming removed 6 bases from V and 4 bases from J; junction bases left unmatched: 7. This CDR3 has 15 amino acids.

This receptor was taken from a woman in her fifties or sixties who had recovered from COVID-19. Sequencing was carried out using peripheral blood. The V call is TRBV11-2, the J call TRBJ2-7, with 12 bases fitting TRBD2. The CDR3 is CASRPSSGGAYEQYF. The CDR3 DNA reads as TGTGCCAGCAGGCCTTCTAGCGGGGGGGCTTACGAGCAGTACTTC.